Below are 27 T cell receptor beta chains sequenced from a single sample in a study of preoperative IRX-2 immunotherapy in early breast cancer. Stated treatment: preoperative locoregional IRX-2 cytokine immunotherapy. Libraries were prepared by immunoSEQ multiplex PCR; TCRdb keeps only in-frame clonotypes and omits some of them. The data contain 30,000 or so clones, 65% to 85% of them seen just once; the ten biggest clones take up approximately 3%. Sampling took place from a patient treated with IRX-2 immunotherapy. The receptors here all came from a human donor with breast cancer.

The rearrangement uses TRBV15 and TRBJ2-1; D ambiguous. V lost 0 bases to trimming and J lost 7 bases, with 10 bases between them. The CDR3 covers 14 residues. In germline, CDR1 is LNHNV, CDR2 YYDKDF (reference sequence). CDR3 nucleotides: TGTGCCACCAGCAGAGATCCAGGCACGAATGAGCAGTTCTTC. The encoded protein is CATSRDPGTNEQFF.

The genes are TRBV6-7 and TRBJ2-3, with D unclear. TRBV6-7 is filed as an ORF, its function uncertain. Trimming cost V 6 bases and J 2 bases, with 6 bases left between them. The CDR3 totals 12 residues. This CDR3 is CASRSYTDTQYF. The CDR3 DNA follows: TGTGCCAGCAGGAGTTACACAGATACGCAGTATTTT.

In regard to this clone: At one end the junction does not follow the germline gene, possibly because of a read error. The chain uses TRBV12-5 and TRBJ2-7; D gene ambiguous. CDR1 is LGHNT, CDR2 FRNRAP, per germline. This CDR3 is built from 13 residues. The CDR3 here is CASGLSSSHEQYF. CDR3 nucleotides: TGTGCTAGTGGTTTGAGCAGCTCCCACGAGCAGTACTTC. The whole variable domain, remainder taken from reference TRBV12-5 and TRBJ2-7, is DARVTQTPRHKVTEMGQEVTMRCQPILGHNTVFWYRQTMMQGLELLAYFRNRAPLDDSGMPKDRFSAEMPDATLATLKIQPSEPRDSAVYFCASGLSSSHEQYFGPGTRLTVT.

The chain employs TRBV1 and TRBJ2-7; the table's D call, TRBD1, was not checked against the DNA. TRBV1 is noted as a pseudogene. The CDR3 is 14 amino acids. CDR3 region: CASSQDAGSYEQYF. The CDR3 region has the DNA TGCGCCAGCAGCCAAGATGCAGGTTCCTACGAGCAGTACTTC.

The chain carries TRBV12-5 and TRBJ2-3; maybe TRBD1 (5 bases). The CDR3 contains 15 residues. Germline CDR1 LGHNT, CDR2 FRNRAP. V dropped 0 bases and J dropped 10 bases, with 17 bases sitting between them. The DNA for the CDR3 is TGTGCTAGTGGTTTGGTAAGTCGCAACAGGACATCGCAGTATTTT. As protein: CASGLVSRNRTSQYF.

The chain recombines TRBV6-8 with TRBJ2-7; TRBD1 is a possible D gene (5 bases). Trimming removed 10 bases at V and 2 bases at J, with 21 bases between. CDR1 and CDR2 from the germline V gene are MNHGY and SAAAGT. The CDR3 totals 15 residues. Here the CDR3 reads CATTSGRVVPYEQYF. The CDR3 DNA sequence: TGTGCCACTACCTCCGGCAGGGTGGTTCCCTACGAGCAGTACTTC.

The chain uses TRBV28 and TRBJ2-5; either TRBD1 or TRBD2 may supply D (6 bases each). The V and J ends lost 1 base and 7 bases respectively, with 10 bases between them. This CDR3 has 13 residues. Germline V gives CDR1 MDHEN, CDR2 SYDVKM. The DNA of the CDR3 is TGTGCCAGCAGTTTATTGAAGGGGGGGACCCAGTACTTC. Translated, it gives CASSLLKGGTQYF.

The genes are TRBV18 and TRBJ2-1; TRBD2 agrees at 8 bases. The CDR3 extends over 16 amino acids. Germline values: CDR1 KGHSH, CDR2 LQKENI. V gave up 4 bases and J gave up 8 bases; unmatched junction bases: 13. CDR3 DNA: TGTGCCAGCTCACTAGATCTAGCGGGTTTTCGGGATGAGCAGTTCTTC. This codes for CASSLDLAGFRDEQFF.

The chain recombines TRBV1 with TRBJ1-4. TRBV1 is a listed pseudogene. The CDR3 length is 15 residues. This chain's CDR3 is CASSPSRATNEKLFF. The CDR3 DNA sequence: TGCGCCAGCAGCCCGAGCCGAGCAACTAATGAAAAACTGTTTTTT.

The chain employs TRBV19 and TRBJ1-2; D ambiguous. The CDR3 is made up of 12 amino acids. Germline CDR1 reads LNHDA; CDR2 reads SQIVND (reference sequence). Trimming took off 3 bases at V and 4 bases at J, with 6 bases between the two ends. This chain's CDR3 is CASSMRIYGYTF. In nucleotides, the CDR3 is TGTGCCAGTAGTATGCGCATCTATGGCTACACCTTC.

CDR3 in amino acids: CASSGRGNFEQYF. CDR3 nucleotides: TGTGCCAGCAGTGGCAGGGGCAATTTTGAGCAGTACTTC. V and J are TRBV6-8 and TRBJ2-7; tentatively, D is TRBD1 (6 bases). V lost 5 bases and J 7 bases, leaving 15 bases between the germline ends. Germline V gives CDR1 MNHGY, CDR2 SAAAGT. The CDR3 is 13 residues long.

The gene calls are TRBV18 and TRBJ2-1; D may be TRBD2 (5 bases). Per germline, CDR1 KGHSH and CDR2 LQKENI. V dropped 6 bases and J dropped 6 bases, with 12 bases sitting between them. The CDR3 consists of 13 residues. The CDR3 DNA reads as TGTGCCAGCTCTCTTCAACTAGGCAATGAGCAGTTCTTC. It specifies CASSLQLGNEQFF.

J is TRBJ2-7 and V is TRBV25-1, with D perhaps matching TRBD1 (5 bases). Germline loops: CDR1 MGHDK, CDR2 SYGVNS. Between the trimmed V and J ends, which lost 5 bases and 7 bases, there was a span of 12 bases. The CDR3 covers 12 residues. The CDR3 sequence is CASSLGLGEQYF. In DNA form, the CDR3 reads TGTGCCAGCAGTTTGGGGCTGGGTGAGCAGTACTTC.

V gene TRBV7-2 combines with J gene TRBJ1-4, with D perhaps TRBD1 (5 bases). The germline CDR1 and CDR2 sequences are SGHTA and FQGNSA. The CDR3 contains 16 residues. V lost 6 bases and J 7 bases, leaving 21 bases between the germline ends. CDR3 protein: CASRPVRGSRAEKLFF. CDR3 in DNA: TGTGCCAGCAGGCCTGTCCGGGGGTCCAGGGCTGAAAAACTGTTTTTT.

There are a few counts of this clone. In DNA, the CDR3 is TGTGCCAGCACTCAATCCCGAGAGACCCAGTACTTC. Translated, it gives CASTQSRETQYF. The chain uses TRBV6-8 and TRBJ2-5; the D is unclear. V lost 7 bases, J lost 4 bases, and 10 bases lay in between. CDR1 and CDR2 from the germline V gene are MNHGY and SAAAGT. The CDR3 runs to 12 residues.

The rearrangement joins TRBV12-1 to TRBJ1-1; the table's D gene call, TRBD1, was not cross checked with the DNA. TRBV12-1 is annotated as a pseudogene. The CDR3 length is 13 residues. CDR3 loop: CASSFYQGPEAFF. The CDR3 DNA is TGTGCCAGCAGCTTTTATCAGGGGCCTGAAGCTTTCTTT.

The V and J genes are TRBV29-1 and TRBJ1-1; the D is unclear. The CDR3 contains 13 residues. The V end was cut by 5 bases, the J end by 0 bases, with 10 bases between. Germline V gives CDR1 SQVTM, CDR2 ANQGSEA. The CDR3 DNA sequence: TGCAGCGTTTTTGGTTTTGTGAACACTGAAGCTTTCTTT. It yields the protein CSVFGFVNTEAFF.

This rearrangement joins TRBV7-1 to TRBJ2-7; 11 bases match TRBD2. TRBV7-1 is an open reading frame whose function is uncertain. The CDR3 has 16 amino acids. Trimming at V came to 7 bases and at J to 2 bases, leaving 10 bases not matched to a gene. This chain's CDR3 is CASIEAGTSGTYEQYF. CDR3 DNA: TGTGCCAGCATCGAAGCCGGGACTAGCGGAACCTACGAGCAGTACTTC.

This chain connects TRBV15 to TRBJ2-1; 13 positions agree with TRBD2. V lost 2 bases and J lost 9; bases outside the gene matches: 4. Germline lookup yields CDR1 LNHNV and CDR2 YYDKDF (reference sequence). The CDR3 loop spans 15 amino acids. CDR3 in DNA: TGTGCCACCAGCAGAACTAGCGGGGGGGCTCCTGAGCAGTTCTTC. Protein sequence: CATSRTSGGAPEQFF.

The genes are TRBV11-3 and TRBJ1-6; 7 bases match TRBD1. Germline assignment: CDR1 SGHNT and CDR2 YENEEA. The length of the CDR3 is 14 residues. With V trimmed by 4 bases and J by 10 bases, 7 bases remained unmatched. DNA of the CDR3: TGTGCCAGCAGCTCGCGACAGGGTCGGTCACCCCTCCACTTT. This encodes CASSSRQGRSPLHF.

The chain has TRBV7-5 and TRBJ2-5; the table names TRBD1, a call not compared with the DNA. TRBV7-5 is deemed a pseudogene. The CDR3 sequence is 15 residues long. The CDR3 loop is CANSLLLGMGETQYF. The DNA of the CDR3 is TGTGCCAACAGCCTTCTTTTGGGTATGGGAGAGACCCAGTACTTC.

The CDR3 here is CASSFRGAGPYTGELFF. The CDR3 DNA follows: TGTGCCAGCAGCTTTAGGGGAGCGGGACCTTACACCGGGGAGCTGTTTTTT. The V gene is TRBV7-6, the J gene TRBJ2-2; TRBD2 matches 7 bases. This CDR3 region has 17 residues. V was clipped by 3 bases and J by 3 bases; unmatched bases: 10. Per the germline V gene, CDR1 is SGHVS and CDR2 is FNYEAQ.

The sample holds one count of this clone. The V and J genes are TRBV28 and TRBJ1-3, with TRBD1 matching 9 bases. Trimming cost V 2 bases and J 4 bases; bases outside gene matches: 6. CDR1 is MDHEN and CDR2 is SYDVKM in the germline V gene. The CDR3 totals 16 residues. CDR3 loop: CASSLGGTGIGNTIYF. The CDR3 DNA follows: TGTGCCAGCAGTTTAGGCGGGACAGGGATCGGAAACACCATATATTTT. The full variable domain, with the rest looked up from reference TRBV28 and TRBJ1-3, is DVKVTQSSRYLVKRTGEKVFLECVQDMDHENMFWYRQDPGLGLRLIYFSYDVKMKEKGDIPEGYSVSREKKERFSLILESASTNQTSMYLCASSLGGTGIGNTIYFGEGSWLTVV.

The chain carries TRBV6-8 and TRBJ2-7; weak D call: TRBD1 (5 bases). CDR1 and CDR2 (germline): MNHGY, SAAAGT. The ends were cut back, 5 bases at V and 2 bases at J, with 16 bases in the middle. The CDR3 is made up of 15 amino acids. The CDR3 DNA reads as TGTGCCAGCAGTGACCTTTCGACAGCTACCTACGAGCAGTACTTC. This codes for CASSDLSTATYEQYF.

This chain connects TRBV6-8 to TRBJ1-4, with 9 nucleotides matching TRBD1. Germline trimming cut 6 bases from V and 8 bases from J; bases unmatched to any gene: 7. The CDR3 is 14 residues long. Germline CDR1 is MNHGY and CDR2 is SAAAGT. CDR3 residues: CASRPGQGREKLFF. CDR3 DNA sequence: TGTGCCAGCAGACCGGGACAGGGCCGGGAAAAACTGTTTTTT.

The chain carries TRBV6-8 and TRBJ2-7, with TRBD1 as a possible D gene (6 bases). The V gene's germline CDR1 is MNHGY and CDR2 SAAAGT. V lost 2 bases to trimming and J lost 1 base, with 15 bases between them. This CDR3 contains 16 residues. CDR3 loop: CASSYGVEDRSYEQYF. The CDR3 DNA follows: TGTGCCAGCAGTTACGGGGTCGAGGACAGATCCTACGAGCAGTACTTC.

This clone occurred once. V and J are TRBV6-8 and TRBJ1-1; D gene unclear. Germline values: CDR1 MNHGY, CDR2 SAAAGT. The V end was cut by 4 bases, the J end by 3 bases, with 9 bases between. CDR3 length: 13 residues. CDR3 in amino acids: CASSLFEHTEAFF. DNA of the CDR3: TGTGCCAGCAGTTTATTTGAGCACACTGAAGCTTTCTTT.